This TCR beta chain originates from a study of T cell changes during pregnancy in multiple sclerosis. CDR3 length: 14 amino acids. J lost 0 bases, V lost 4 bases, and 0 bases had no gene match. Per germline, CDR1 SNHLY and CDR2 FYNNEI. Measured with immunoSEQ multiplex PCR; TCRdb has only the in-frame clones, and not every one. The table has 40,000 to 50,000 clones, 85% to 95% seen once. Sequenced here: CD4+ T cells from peripheral blood mononuclear cells, sampled in the first trimester of pregnancy. The origin of this receptor is a female donor with multiple sclerosis, enrolled in a pregnancy study. The chain uses TRBV2 and TRBJ1-1; TRBD1 aligns across 9 bases. The CDR3 nucleotides read TGTGCCAGCAGTGGGGACAGGGTGAACACTGAAGCTTTCTTT. It specifies CASSGDRVNTEAFF.